This T cell receptor beta chain comes out of a study of T cells after yellow fever vaccination. Study-wide results and limits: Shared CD4/CD8 clonotypes were a small share, likely from convergent recombination. Most clones from primary vaccination were detected again post-booster (just over 95% CD4, around 90% CD8).

A process of 5'RACE template switching, which added a universal primer site and UMIs, was used to make TCR cDNA. TCRdb analysed the 5' RACE reads with MiXCR anew, one entry per CDR3 protein. The sample has around 250,000 distinct CDR3 sequences, 6.9% seen once. The CDR3 runs 15 residues. In germline, CDR1 is SNHLY, CDR2 FYNNEI. V lost 7 bases and J lost 3, with 15 bases in between. Note on this clonotype: Its specificity is unknown.

The chain combines TRBV2 with TRBJ1-4, with D perhaps TRBD1 (6 bases). Here the sequenced sample was CD4+ T cells sorted from PBMCs, taken 15 days after the yellow fever booster vaccination. The sequence came from a man aged 30 to 39 who received the YFV17D yellow fever vaccine. CDR3 sequence (DNA): TGTGCCAGCATTGCAGAAGGGACATCTAATGAAAAACTGTTTTTT. This codes for CASIAEGTSNEKLFF. The variable domain in full, completed from reference TRBV2 and TRBJ1-4, reads EPEVTQTPSHQVTQMGQEVILRCVPISNHLYFYWYRQILGQKVEFLVSFYNNEISEKSEIFDDQFSVERPDGSNFTLKIRSTKLEDSAMYFCASIAEGTSNEKLFFGSGTQLSVL.